This T cell receptor beta chain was captured by sequencing in a study of shared clonotypes between healthy human individuals. Concerning this clone: Other DNA sequences within the sample encode an identical CDR3.

V was cut by 0 bases and J by 1 base, with 7 bases left in between. The germline V gene has CDR1 SGHRS and CDR2 YFSETQ. This CDR3 spans 15 amino acids. Researchers divided each subset's genomic DNA evenly across several immunoSEQ plates. The data were produced by immunoSEQ multiplex PCR, yet TCRdb's version contains in-frame clones alone and is incomplete. The table has over a million clones, 97% to 99% seen once; the top ten hold about 0.4%. Sequencing was carried out using naive CD4+ T cells sorted from blood. The subset denotes: CD45RA+ positively selected. This TCR derives from a man younger than 40 in good health. The chain carries TRBV5-1 and TRBJ2-2; D is perhaps TRBD2 (5 bases). CDR3 DNA: TGCGCCAGCAGCTTGGGGGCGGGGAACACCGGGGAGCTGTTTTTT. It specifies CASSLGAGNTGELFF.